This paragraph reports one TCR beta chain. This CDR3 comprises 14 residues. CDR1 is KGHDR, CDR2 SFDVKD, per germline. The J segment lost 4 bases and the V segment lost 7 bases, leaving 5 bases of the junction unmatched. During active infection, Seattle patients enrolled and were then monitored through disease. In the study's own analysis: Estimates of nucleated cell counts were drawn from the amplification of reference gene primers. The repertoire was sequenced with immunoSEQ multiplex PCR; TCRdb's copy has only in-frame clones and lacks some. That table furnishes V, J and clone size, whereas the DNA furnished D and trimming. Found here are 50,000 to 70,000 clones, about 80% of them singletons; the top ten hold around 10%. The data are from a study of blood T cell repertoires in COVID-19. On the study more broadly: T cells, B-cell-depleted T cells, or PBMCs supplied cDNA or gDNA.

Sequenced input: peripheral blood. The rearrangement uses TRBV24-1 and TRBJ2-1; 8 bases agree with TRBD2. The TCR comes from a man at least 80 years old with COVID-19, enrolled during active disease. CDR3 protein: CATRASGLYNEQFF. Written as DNA, the CDR3 is TGTGCCACCAGGGCTAGCGGGCTATACAATGAGCAGTTCTTC.